Following are 7 T cell receptor beta chains from one sample sequenced in a study of technical replicates of blood from a handful of donors (TCRdb year 2017). Library construction relied on the immunoSEQ multiplex PCR assay. TCRdb provides this immuneACCESS table in a form limited to in-frame rearrangements. Some clones are lacking; in checked studies, under half of them reflect an unresolved V gene, and why the rest are absent is not known. The sample yields 54,000 or so clones; around 94% were counted once. The ten largest clones take up 0.2% to 0.25% of the sample. The specimen was T cells isolated from PBMCs. These receptors were collected from a human donor in good health.

The gene calls are TRBV6-5 and TRBJ1-2; TRBD1 matches 7 bases. Germline trimming cut 5 bases from V and 2 bases from J; bases unmatched to any gene: 8. This CDR3 is built from 15 residues. Germline CDR1 is MNHEY and CDR2 is SVGAGI. CDR3: CASSRGTQGNYGYTF. The CDR3 nucleotides read TGTGCCAGCAGTAGAGGGACACAGGGGAACTATGGCTACACCTTC.

V gene TRBV7-9 combines with J gene TRBJ2-5, with unresolved D. The germline V gene encodes CDR1 SEHNR and CDR2 FQNEAQ (reference sequence). V was trimmed by 3 bases and J by 5 bases, leaving 13 bases between them. The CDR3 has 14 amino acids. CDR3 nucleotide sequence: TGTGCCAGCAGCTTGCCCACCCGGGTTGAGACCCAGTACTTC. Protein sequence: CASSLPTRVETQYF.

V and J are TRBV7-9 and TRBJ1-1; tentative D call: TRBD1 (6 bases). The CDR3 is made up of 15 amino acids. From germline, CDR1 is SEHNR and CDR2 FQNEAQ (reference sequence). The V gene lost 5 bases and the J gene lost 3 bases, with 16 bases spanning the gap. The CDR3 nucleotides read TGTGCCAGCAGCGATAACAGGGTTGGGGACACTGAAGCTTTCTTT. Translating it yields CASSDNRVGDTEAFF.

The chain uses TRBV28 and TRBJ1-3; D may be TRBD1 (6 bases). Per germline, CDR1 MDHEN and CDR2 SYDVKM. The CDR3 length is 15 residues. Trimming pared 5 bases from V and 2 bases from J, leaving 13 bases between. CDR3 sequence: CASSPPGAAGNTIYF. The CDR3 coding sequence is TGTGCCAGCAGTCCCCCAGGGGCTGCTGGAAACACCATATATTTT.

The chain joins TRBV15 to TRBJ1-5, with TRBD1 matching over 7 bases. The CDR3 sequence is 16 residues long. Germline lookup yields CDR1 LNHNV and CDR2 YYDKDF (reference sequence). Germline trimming cut 2 bases from V and 2 bases from J; bases unmatched to any gene: 6. DNA of the CDR3: TGTGCCACCAGCAGACCTACAGGGGTAGGCAATCAGCCCCAGCATTTT. It translates to CATSRPTGVGNQPQHF.

This clone was counted once. V gene TRBV7-9 combines with J gene TRBJ2-7; no reliable D call. The CDR3 runs to 13 residues. Germline V gene data show CDR1 as SEHNR and CDR2 as FQNEAQ (reference sequence). Trimming removed 7 bases from V and 5 bases from J, with 15 bases in between. The CDR3 coding sequence is TGTGCCAGCACCCACGGCGGTCGGGACGAGCAGTACTTC. It yields the protein CASTHGGRDEQYF.

The J gene is TRBJ2-3, the V gene TRBV23-1, with 9 bases aligning to TRBD2. TRBV23-1 qualifies as an ORF whose function is uncertain. CDR3 length equals 19 residues. Trimming cost V 7 bases and J 1 base; bases outside gene matches: 18. This chain's CDR3 is CASTQGSGGRAPGTDTQYF. CDR3 in DNA: TGCGCCAGCACCCAAGGGTCGGGCGGGAGGGCCCCAGGCACAGATACGCAGTATTTT.